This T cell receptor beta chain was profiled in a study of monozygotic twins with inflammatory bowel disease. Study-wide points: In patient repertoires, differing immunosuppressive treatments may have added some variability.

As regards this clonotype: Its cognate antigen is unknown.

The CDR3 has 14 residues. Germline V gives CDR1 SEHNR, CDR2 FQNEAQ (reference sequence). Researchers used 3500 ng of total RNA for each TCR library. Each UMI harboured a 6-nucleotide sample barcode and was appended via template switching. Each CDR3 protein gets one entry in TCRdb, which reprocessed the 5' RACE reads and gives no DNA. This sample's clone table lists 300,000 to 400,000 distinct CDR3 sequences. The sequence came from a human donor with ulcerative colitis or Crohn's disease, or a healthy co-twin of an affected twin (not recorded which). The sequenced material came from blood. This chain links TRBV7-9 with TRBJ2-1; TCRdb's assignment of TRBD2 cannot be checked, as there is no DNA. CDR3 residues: CASSLTSGGNEQFF.